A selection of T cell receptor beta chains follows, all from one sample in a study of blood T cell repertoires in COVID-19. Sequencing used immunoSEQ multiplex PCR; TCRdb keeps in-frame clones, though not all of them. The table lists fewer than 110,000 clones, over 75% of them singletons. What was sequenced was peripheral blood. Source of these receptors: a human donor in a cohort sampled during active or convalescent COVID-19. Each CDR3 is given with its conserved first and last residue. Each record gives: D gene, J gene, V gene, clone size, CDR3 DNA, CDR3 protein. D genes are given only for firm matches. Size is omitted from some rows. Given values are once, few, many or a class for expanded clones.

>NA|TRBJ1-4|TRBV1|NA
TGCACCAGCAGCGTACAGGGGGGAAACGAAAAACTGTTTTTT
CTSSVQGGNEKLFF
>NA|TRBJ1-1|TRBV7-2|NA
TGTGCCAGCAGCTTAGGGGCCCGGAACACTGAAGCTTTCTTT
CASSLGARNTEAFF
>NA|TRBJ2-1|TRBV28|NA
TGTGCCAGCAGTCCCCTCGGGGGAGGCACCTACAATGAGCAGTTCTTC
CASSPLGGGTYNEQFF
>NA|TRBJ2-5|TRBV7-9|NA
TGTGCCAGCAGCTTAGGTAGCGGTGGGGTAGAGACCCAGTACTTC
CASSLGSGGVETQYF
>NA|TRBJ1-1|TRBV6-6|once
TGTGCCAGCAGTATGACAGCCATTGACACTGAAGCTTTCTTT
CASSMTAIDTEAFF
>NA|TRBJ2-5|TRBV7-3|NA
TGTGCCAGCAGCTTCCGTACCCAGTACTTC
CASSFRTQYF
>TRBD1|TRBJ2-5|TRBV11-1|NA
TGTGCCAGCAGCCCGACCGGGACAGTTGAGACCCAGTACTTC
CASSPTGTVETQYF
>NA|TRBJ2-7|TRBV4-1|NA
TGCGCCAGCAGCCTGACCCGGACAGACCCCCCTTCCGAGCAGTACTTC
CASSLTRTDPPSEQYF
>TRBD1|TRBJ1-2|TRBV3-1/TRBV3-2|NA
TGTGCCAGCAGCCTTACAGGGGGCTCTGGCTACACCTTC
CASSLTGGSGYTF
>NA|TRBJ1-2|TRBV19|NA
TGTGCCAGTAAAGAGAACGGCGGCTATGGCTACACCTTC
CASKENGGYGYTF
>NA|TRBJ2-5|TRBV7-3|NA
TGTGCCAGCAGCTTAACCGCGGGGTTAAGGGAGACCCAGTACTTC
CASSLTAGLRETQYF
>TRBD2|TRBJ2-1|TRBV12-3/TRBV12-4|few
TGTGCCAGTCTAGCGGGGGAGTACAATGAGCAGTTCTTC
CASLAGEYNEQFF
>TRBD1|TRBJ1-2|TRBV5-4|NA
TGTGCCAGCAGCCGGACGACAGGGCTCTCTTGGACTAACTATGGCTACACCTTC
CASSRTTGLSWTNYGYTF
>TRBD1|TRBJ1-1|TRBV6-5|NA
TGTGCCAGCACCGGACAGGTGATGAACACTGAAGCTTTCTTT
CASTGQVMNTEAFF
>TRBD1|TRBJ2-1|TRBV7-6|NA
TGTGCCAGCAGCCTACAGGGGCGTGCCTACAATGAGCAGTTCTTC
CASSLQGRAYNEQFF